The rows below give T cell receptor beta chains drawn from one sample of a study of T cell responses to AZD1222 COVID-19 vaccine. Libraries were prepared by immunoSEQ multiplex PCR; TCRdb keeps only in-frame clonotypes and omits some of them. The table records approximately 110,000 clones, roughly 90% of them present only once. The material sequenced was peripheral blood, taken on day 0 of AZD1222 vaccination. Every receptor here comes from an adult in good health. Each CDR3 is given with its conserved first and last residue. A D gene is named only where the DNA matches it firmly. Only part of the rows carry a size: once, few, many, or a class if the clone is expanded.

clone_size: few; v_call: TRBV6-4; j_call: TRBJ2-3; d_call: TRBD2; cdr3_nt: TGTGCCAGCAGTGCCCTAGCGGGGGGTTCGACAGATACGCAGTATTTT; cdr3_aa: CASSALAGGSTDTQYF
clone_size: -; v_call: TRBV7-9; j_call: TRBJ2-3; d_call: TRBD2; cdr3_nt: TGTGCCAGCAGCTTAGGACTAGCGGGGGATACGCAGTATTTT; cdr3_aa: CASSLGLAGDTQYF
clone_size: -; v_call: TRBV9; j_call: TRBJ1-2; d_call: -; cdr3_nt: TGCGCCAGCAGATTAGGGGGGGGCCCAGACTATGGCTACACCTTC; cdr3_aa: CASRLGGGPDYGYTF
clone_size: -; v_call: TRBV11-3; j_call: TRBJ2-7; d_call: TRBD1; cdr3_nt: TGTGCCAGCAGCTCCTCCGGGACAGTCTACGAGCAGTACTTC; cdr3_aa: CASSSSGTVYEQYF
clone_size: -; v_call: TRBV19; j_call: TRBJ1-5; d_call: -; cdr3_nt: TGTGCCAGTAGTATAGTGTCTGATTATCAGCCCCAGCATTTT; cdr3_aa: CASSIVSDYQPQHF
clone_size: -; v_call: TRBV5-4; j_call: TRBJ2-3; d_call: -; cdr3_nt: TGTGCCAGCAGCTTGAAACAGGGTTCAGATACGCAGTATTTT; cdr3_aa: CASSLKQGSDTQYF
clone_size: many; v_call: TRBV6-1; j_call: TRBJ1-4; d_call: -; cdr3_nt: TGTGCCAGCAGTGAAGCGGGAGAAAAACTGTTTTTT; cdr3_aa: CASSEAGEKLFF
clone_size: -; v_call: TRBV7-8; j_call: TRBJ2-1; d_call: TRBD2; cdr3_nt: TGTGCCAGCAGCTTCCCCAGGGTAGCGGGAGATGTAGATGAGCAGTTCTTC; cdr3_aa: CASSFPRVAGDVDEQFF
clone_size: -; v_call: TRBV12-3/TRBV12-4; j_call: TRBJ1-6; d_call: -; cdr3_nt: TGTGCCAGCAGTGCCCTTGGCTCACCCCTCCACTTT; cdr3_aa: CASSALGSPLHF
clone_size: -; v_call: TRBV15; j_call: TRBJ1-3; d_call: -; cdr3_nt: TGTGCCACCAGCAGACAGGGTCCTGGAAACACCATATATTTT; cdr3_aa: CATSRQGPGNTIYF
clone_size: -; v_call: TRBV6-6; j_call: TRBJ1-1; d_call: -; cdr3_nt: TGTGCCAGCAGTGGGGGCCCGTCGGGTGAAGCTTTCTTT; cdr3_aa: CASSGGPSGEAFF
clone_size: -; v_call: TRBV12-3/TRBV12-4; j_call: TRBJ1-2; d_call: -; cdr3_nt: TGTGCCAGCAGGGGCAGGGTCAACTATGGCTACACCTTC; cdr3_aa: CASRGRVNYGYTF
clone_size: -; v_call: TRBV10-3; j_call: TRBJ2-7; d_call: TRBD2; cdr3_nt: TGTGCCATCAGCCCTAGCGGGAGCCTCCCCTACGAGCAGTACTTC; cdr3_aa: CAISPSGSLPYEQYF
clone_size: -; v_call: TRBV19; j_call: TRBJ2-7; d_call: -; cdr3_nt: TGTGCCAGTAGTATGTCTCAGGGAACCTACGAGCAGTACTTC; cdr3_aa: CASSMSQGTYEQYF
clone_size: -; v_call: TRBV5-4; j_call: TRBJ1-2; d_call: -; cdr3_nt: TGTGCCAGCAGCCCGGTCGGGGGTTTTGCGGGCTATGGCTACACCTTC; cdr3_aa: CASSPVGGFAGYGYTF
clone_size: -; v_call: TRBV7-9; j_call: TRBJ1-3; d_call: -; cdr3_nt: TGTGCCAGCAGCATTGGAAACACCATATATTTT; cdr3_aa: CASSIGNTIYF
clone_size: -; v_call: TRBV9; j_call: TRBJ2-2; d_call: TRBD2; cdr3_nt: TGTGCCAGCAGCGTAGCCGGGACTAAAACCGGGGAGCTGTTTTTT; cdr3_aa: CASSVAGTKTGELFF
clone_size: -; v_call: TRBV6-4; j_call: TRBJ2-3; d_call: TRBD1; cdr3_nt: TGTGCCAGCAGTGAACAGGGGGGTGGGACAGATACGCAGTATTTT; cdr3_aa: CASSEQGGGTDTQYF
clone_size: once; v_call: TRBV7-3; j_call: TRBJ2-1; d_call: -; cdr3_nt: TGTGCCAGCAGCCTCATGGGGGACCGGAGGCAGTTCTTC; cdr3_aa: CASSLMGDRRQFF
clone_size: -; v_call: TRBV20-1; j_call: TRBJ2-5; d_call: -; cdr3_nt: TGCAGTGCGGGGCAAGAGACCCAGTACTTC; cdr3_aa: CSAGQETQYF
clone_size: -; v_call: TRBV11-2; j_call: TRBJ2-7; d_call: -; cdr3_nt: TGTGCCAGCAGCACTCGGACCGCCGACTCCTACGAGCAGTACTTC; cdr3_aa: CASSTRTADSYEQYF
clone_size: -; v_call: TRBV15; j_call: TRBJ2-3; d_call: TRBD2; cdr3_nt: TGTGCCACCAGCAGTGGACTAGCAGGAGATACGCAGTATTTT; cdr3_aa: CATSSGLAGDTQYF
clone_size: -; v_call: TRBV5-1; j_call: TRBJ2-1; d_call: -; cdr3_nt: TGCGCCAGCAGTTATGGGGCCTCCAATGAGCAGTTCTTC; cdr3_aa: CASSYGASNEQFF
clone_size: -; v_call: TRBV7-2; j_call: TRBJ2-7; d_call: TRBD1; cdr3_nt: TGTGCCAGCAGCAACATCCGACAGGGGACCTACGAGCAGTACTTC; cdr3_aa: CASSNIRQGTYEQYF
clone_size: -; v_call: TRBV27; j_call: TRBJ1-6; d_call: -; cdr3_nt: TGTGCCAGCATTCCACCACAGGTGCCCCTCAATAATTCACCCCTCCACTTT; cdr3_aa: CASIPPQVPLNNSPLHF
clone_size: -; v_call: TRBV6-5; j_call: TRBJ1-4; d_call: -; cdr3_nt: TGTGCCAGCAAAGGGGGATTAAATGAAAAACTGTTTTTT; cdr3_aa: CASKGGLNEKLFF
clone_size: -; v_call: TRBV28; j_call: TRBJ1-2; d_call: TRBD1; cdr3_nt: TGTGCCAGCTCTCCCCAGGACAGGGGCTATGGCTACACCTTC; cdr3_aa: CASSPQDRGYGYTF
clone_size: -; v_call: TRBV27; j_call: TRBJ2-2; d_call: -; cdr3_nt: TGTGCCAGCAGTTTCTTAAGCGGGGAGCTGTTTTTT; cdr3_aa: CASSFLSGELFF
clone_size: -; v_call: TRBV6-2/TRBV6-3; j_call: TRBJ1-1; d_call: TRBD1; cdr3_nt: TGTGCCAGCAGTCCCTTCGGAGGGGGCGTCGGTGAAGCTTTCTTT; cdr3_aa: CASSPFGGGVGEAFF
clone_size: -; v_call: TRBV2; j_call: TRBJ2-1; d_call: TRBD2; cdr3_nt: TGTGCCAGCAGTTACAGCCTGGCGGGAGGCCCCTCCTACAATGAGCAGTTCTTC; cdr3_aa: CASSYSLAGGPSYNEQFF
clone_size: -; v_call: TRBV29-1; j_call: TRBJ1-1; d_call: -; cdr3_nt: TGCAGCGTTGAAGTGACGGGGGCGTACACTGAAGCTTTCTTT; cdr3_aa: CSVEVTGAYTEAFF
clone_size: -; v_call: TRBV24-1; j_call: TRBJ2-7; d_call: TRBD1; cdr3_nt: TGTGCCACCAGTGAACGACCGGGACAGGGGTTCAACGAGCAGTACTTC; cdr3_aa: CATSERPGQGFNEQYF
clone_size: -; v_call: TRBV29-1; j_call: TRBJ2-1; d_call: -; cdr3_nt: TGCAGCGTTGCTATCCAACAGTACAATGAGCAGTTCTTC; cdr3_aa: CSVAIQQYNEQFF